Listed below are T cell receptor beta chains from one sample, sequenced in a study of shared clonotypes between healthy human individuals. Only in-frame clones appear in the TCRdb table, and some are missing; sequencing was by immunoSEQ multiplex PCR. Of roughly 1,500,000 clones listed, 98% were seen once; the top ten hold about 0.4%. Sequenced: naive CD4+ T cells sorted from blood. The receptor source for this set is a man aged 25 to 40 in good health. Each CDR3 is given with its conserved first and last residue. Each record gives: V gene, D gene, J gene, clone size, CDR3 protein, CDR3 DNA. D genes are given only for firm matches. Clone size is shown for a subset of rows, as once, few, many or a class of expanded clone.

TRBV2	.	TRBJ1-5	.	CASSETGEDQPQHF	TGTGCCAGCAGTGAAACGGGGGAGGATCAGCCCCAGCATTTT
TRBV5-1	.	TRBJ1-2	.	CASSDAGWDYGYTF	TGCGCCAGCAGCGACGCGGGTTGGGACTATGGCTACACCTTC
TRBV28	TRBD2	TRBJ2-2	.	CASSHLLAGSSGELFF	TGTGCCAGCAGCCACCTACTAGCGGGGAGCTCCGGGGAGCTGTTTTTT
TRBV7-2	.	TRBJ1-4	once	CASSLVYEKLFF	TGTGCCAGCAGCTTAGTGTATGAAAAACTGTTTTTT
TRBV18	.	TRBJ1-1	.	CASSLRNTEAFF	TGTGCCAGCTCACTTCGGAACACTGAAGCTTTCTTT
TRBV18	.	TRBJ1-2	.	CASSPREQAANYGYTF	TGTGCCAGCTCACCACGTGAGCAGGCTGCTAACTATGGCTACACCTTC
TRBV4-1	.	TRBJ2-1	once	CASSQETGGNEQFF	TGCGCCAGCAGCCAAGAAACAGGTGGGAATGAGCAGTTCTTC
TRBV18	.	TRBJ1-5	once	CASSPPSGGAGNQPQHF	TGTGCCAGCTCACCACCGTCTGGCGGGGCAGGCAATCAGCCCCAGCATTTT
TRBV29-1	.	TRBJ2-1	.	CSSSSSYNEQFF	TGCAGCTCAAGCAGCTCCTACAATGAGCAGTTCTTC
TRBV10-2	.	TRBJ2-2	.	CAIQPEKNTGELFF	TGCGCCATTCAACCGGAGAAGAACACCGGGGAGCTGTTTTTT
TRBV6-1	.	TRBJ1-3	.	CASSEGAASGNTIYF	TGTGCCAGCAGTGAAGGGGCCGCGTCTGGAAACACCATATATTTT
TRBV6-4	TRBD1	TRBJ2-7	.	CASSDSRDRVRREQYF	TGTGCCAGCAGTGACTCGAGGGACAGGGTGCGCCGCGAGCAGTACTTC
TRBV29-1	.	TRBJ2-4	.	CSAEGVAKNIQYF	TGCAGCGCTGAAGGGGTAGCCAAAAACATTCAGTACTTC
TRBV11-2	.	TRBJ2-7	.	CASSLSDTYSYEQYF	TGTGCCAGCAGCTTATCCGACACTTACTCCTACGAGCAGTACTTC
TRBV14	.	TRBJ1-5	.	CASSQGNQPQHF	TGTGCCAGCAGCCAGGGTAATCAGCCCCAGCATTTT
TRBV6-5	TRBD2	TRBJ2-1	.	CASSRLAGYNEQFF	TGTGCCAGCAGTCGCTTAGCGGGCTACAATGAGCAGTTCTTC
TRBV6-5	.	TRBJ2-5	.	CASSSEYQETQYF	TGTGCCAGCAGTTCAGAGTACCAAGAGACCCAGTACTTC
TRBV6-1	.	TRBJ2-5	.	CASSETGGGETQYF	TGTGCCAGCAGTGAAACAGGGGGGGGTGAGACCCAGTACTTC
TRBV27	TRBD2	TRBJ2-7	.	CASSGLVSYEQYF	TGTGCCAGCAGCGGACTAGTCTCCTACGAGCAGTACTTC
TRBV7-9	.	TRBJ2-1	.	CASTPYYEQFF	TGTGCCAGCACCCCATACTATGAGCAGTTCTTC
TRBV18	TRBD1	TRBJ1-3	.	CASSPTTGTGGSGNTIYF	TGTGCCAGCTCACCAACCACCGGGACAGGGGGCTCCGGAAACACCATATATTTT
TRBV6-6	.	TRBJ2-2	.	CASSKNTAITGELFF	TGTGCCAGCAGTAAGAATACGGCGATTACCGGGGAGCTGTTTTTT
TRBV12-5	TRBD2	TRBJ2-3	.	CASARIAGVSTDTQYF	TGTGCTAGTGCCAGAATAGCGGGAGTGTCGACAGATACGCAGTATTTT
TRBV18	.	TRBJ2-3	.	CASSPPGGAGTDTQYF	TGTGCCAGCTCACCCCCTGGGGGGGCGGGCACAGATACGCAGTATTTT
TRBV28	TRBD2	TRBJ2-1	.	CASRASGRSSYEQFF	TGTGCCAGCAGAGCTAGCGGGAGATCTAGTTATGAGCAGTTCTTC
TRBV30	.	TRBJ1-5	.	CAWSPGDSSNQPQHF	TGTGCCTGGAGCCCGGGGGATTCCAGCAATCAGCCCCAGCATTTT
TRBV5-1	.	TRBJ2-7	.	CASSSVSGSYEQYF	TGCGCCAGCAGCTCGGTTTCAGGCTCCTACGAGCAGTACTTC
TRBV5-4	.	TRBJ2-4	.	CASSPELAKNIQYF	TGTGCCAGCAGCCCGGAGCTAGCCAAAAACATTCAGTACTTC